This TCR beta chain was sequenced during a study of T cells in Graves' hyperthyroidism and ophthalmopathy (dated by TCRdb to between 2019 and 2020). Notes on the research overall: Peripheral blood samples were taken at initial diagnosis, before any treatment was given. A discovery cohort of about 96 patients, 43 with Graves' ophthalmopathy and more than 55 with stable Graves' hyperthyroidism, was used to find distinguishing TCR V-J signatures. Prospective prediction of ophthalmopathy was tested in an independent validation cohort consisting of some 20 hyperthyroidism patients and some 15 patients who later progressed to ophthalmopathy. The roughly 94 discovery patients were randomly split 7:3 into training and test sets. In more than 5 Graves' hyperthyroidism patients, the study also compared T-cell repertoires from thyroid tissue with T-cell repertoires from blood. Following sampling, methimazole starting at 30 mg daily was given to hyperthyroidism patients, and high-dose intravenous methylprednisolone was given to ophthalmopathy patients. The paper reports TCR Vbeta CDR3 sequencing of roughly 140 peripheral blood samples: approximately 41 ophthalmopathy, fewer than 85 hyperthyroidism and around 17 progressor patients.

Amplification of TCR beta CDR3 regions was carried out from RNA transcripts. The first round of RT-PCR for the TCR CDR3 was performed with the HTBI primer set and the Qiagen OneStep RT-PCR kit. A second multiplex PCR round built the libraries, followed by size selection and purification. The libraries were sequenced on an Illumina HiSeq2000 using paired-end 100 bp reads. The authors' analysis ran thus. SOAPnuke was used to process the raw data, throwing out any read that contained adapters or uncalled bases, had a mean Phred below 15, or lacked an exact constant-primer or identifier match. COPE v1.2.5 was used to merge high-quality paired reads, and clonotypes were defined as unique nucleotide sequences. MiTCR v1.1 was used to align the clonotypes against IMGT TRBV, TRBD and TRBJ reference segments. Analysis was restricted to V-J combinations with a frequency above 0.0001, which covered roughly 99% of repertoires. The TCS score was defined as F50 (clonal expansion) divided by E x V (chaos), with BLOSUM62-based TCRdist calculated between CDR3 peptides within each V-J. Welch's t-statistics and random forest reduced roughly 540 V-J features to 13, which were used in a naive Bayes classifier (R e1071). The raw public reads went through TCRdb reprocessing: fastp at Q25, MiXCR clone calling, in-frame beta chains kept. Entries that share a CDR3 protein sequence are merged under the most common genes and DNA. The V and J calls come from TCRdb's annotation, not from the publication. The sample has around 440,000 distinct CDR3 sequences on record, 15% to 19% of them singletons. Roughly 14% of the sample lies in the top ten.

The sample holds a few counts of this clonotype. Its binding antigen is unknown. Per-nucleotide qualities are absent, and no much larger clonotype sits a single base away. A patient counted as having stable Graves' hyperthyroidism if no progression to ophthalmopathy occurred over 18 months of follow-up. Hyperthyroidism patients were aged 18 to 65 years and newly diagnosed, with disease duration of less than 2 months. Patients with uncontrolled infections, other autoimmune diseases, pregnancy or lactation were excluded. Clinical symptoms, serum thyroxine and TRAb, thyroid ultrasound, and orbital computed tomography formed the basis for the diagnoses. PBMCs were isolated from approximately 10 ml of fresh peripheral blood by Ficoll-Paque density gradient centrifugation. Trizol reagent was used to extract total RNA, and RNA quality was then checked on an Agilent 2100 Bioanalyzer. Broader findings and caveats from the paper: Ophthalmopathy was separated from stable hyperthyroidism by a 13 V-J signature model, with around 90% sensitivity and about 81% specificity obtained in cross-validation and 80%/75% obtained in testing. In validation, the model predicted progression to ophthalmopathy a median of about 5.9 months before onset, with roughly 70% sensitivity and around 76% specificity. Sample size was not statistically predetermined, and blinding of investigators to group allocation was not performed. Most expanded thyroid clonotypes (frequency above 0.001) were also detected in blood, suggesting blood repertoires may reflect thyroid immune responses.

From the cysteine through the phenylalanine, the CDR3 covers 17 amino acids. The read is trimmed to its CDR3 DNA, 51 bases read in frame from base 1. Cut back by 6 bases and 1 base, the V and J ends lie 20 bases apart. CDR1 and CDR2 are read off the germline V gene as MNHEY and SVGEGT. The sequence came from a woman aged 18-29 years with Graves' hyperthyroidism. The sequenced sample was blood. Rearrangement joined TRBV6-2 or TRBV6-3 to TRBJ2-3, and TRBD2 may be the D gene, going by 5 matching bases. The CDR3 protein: CASSRTQLGSGTDTQYF. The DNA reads TGTGCCAGCAGCCGTACGCAACTAGGATCAGGCACAGATACGCAGTATTTT.